These 14 T cell receptor beta chains were sequenced from one sample in a study of blood T cell repertoires in COVID-19. The repertoire was sequenced with immunoSEQ multiplex PCR; TCRdb's copy has only in-frame clones and lacks some. The table has 150,000 to 200,000 clones, approximately 90% seen once. The sequenced sample consisted of peripheral blood. These receptors were collected from a human donor in a cohort sampled during active COVID-19.

This chain uses TRBV7-3 with TRBJ2-2, with 13 bases identical to TRBD2. V was pared by 2 bases and J by 6 bases, with 3 bases of the junction left unmatched. This CDR3 spans 16 amino acids. Germline-derived CDR1 and CDR2 are SGHTA and FQGTGA. The CDR3 sequence: CASSLWTSGSSGELFF. CDR3 in DNA: TGTGCCAGCAGCTTATGGACTAGCGGGAGCTCCGGGGAGCTGTTTTTT.

The chain links TRBV10-1 to TRBJ1-1; D is unclear. Trimming left V 4 bases short and J 0 bases short, with 12 bases between. The CDR3 has 15 residues. The germline gives CDR1 WNHNN, CDR2 SYGVQD (reference sequence). The DNA of the CDR3 is TGCGCCAGCAGTGCGGCGGCTGGCATGAACACTGAAGCTTTCTTT. Translation gives CASSAAAGMNTEAFF.

This sequence joins TRBV5-4 and TRBJ2-3; 7 positions agree with TRBD2. The V segment lost 4 bases and the J segment 4 bases; nucleotides outside the gene matches: 3. Germline loops: CDR1 SGHNT, CDR2 YYREEE (reference sequence). The CDR3 has 13 amino acids. In DNA form, the CDR3 reads TGTGCCAGCAGCCTAAGCGGGGCAGATACGCAGTATTTT. Its translation is CASSLSGADTQYF.

This clone was observed a single time. J is TRBJ2-1 and V is TRBV27; 10 positions match TRBD2. J was trimmed by 9 bases and V by 8 bases; bases with no gene match: 10. This CDR3 region has 14 residues. From germline, CDR1 is MNHEY and CDR2 SMNVEV (reference sequence). The CDR3 loop is CASRRLAGVGEQFF. In DNA, the CDR3 is TGTGCCAGCCGGCGCCTAGCGGGAGTCGGTGAGCAGTTCTTC.

This clone was detected once. The chain recombines TRBV5-1 with TRBJ1-5, with TRBD1 as a possible D gene (6 bases). The CDR3 is 16 amino acids. Looked up from germline, CDR1 is SGHRS and CDR2 is YFSETQ. Trimming stripped 4 bases from V and 4 bases from J, with 18 bases between. CDR3 coding DNA: TGCGCCAGCAGCACGGGAGGGGGGCGACGGAATCAGCCCCAGCATTTT. Translated, it gives CASSTGGGRRNQPQHF. The full variable domain, completed using reference TRBV5-1 and TRBJ1-5, is KAGVTQTPRYLIKTRGQQVTLSCSPISGHRSVSWYQQTPGQGLQFLFEYFSETQRNKGNFPGRFSGRQFSNSRSEMNVSTLELGDSALYLCASSTGGGRRNQPQHFGDGTRLSIL.

V and J are TRBV19 and TRBJ2-2; 7 positions match TRBD2. Germline CDR1 is LNHDA and CDR2 is SQIVND (reference sequence). The length of the CDR3 is 16 residues. The junction had 9 bases not matched to a gene; V was cut back by 5 bases and J by 3 bases. CDR3 region: CASSASGAPYTGELFF. The CDR3, as DNA: TGTGCCAGTAGTGCTAGCGGAGCGCCTTACACCGGGGAGCTGTTTTTT.

CDR3 in amino acids: CASSPDRLGANVLTF. The CDR3 region has the DNA TGTGCCAGCAGCCCGGACAGGTTGGGGGCCAACGTCCTGACTTTC. The rearrangement uses TRBV27 and TRBJ2-6; the match to TRBD1 covers 7 bases. The germline V gene has CDR1 MNHEY and CDR2 SMNVEV (reference sequence). CDR3 length: 15 residues. V shed 6 bases and J 4 bases; nucleotides not matched to a gene: 6.

This sequence joins TRBV6-6 and TRBJ1-2; perhaps TRBD1 as D (5 bases). Looked up from germline, CDR1 is MNHNY and CDR2 is SVGAGI (reference sequence). Trimming pared 6 bases from V and 2 bases from J, leaving 7 bases between. The CDR3 contains 12 residues. CDR3 DNA sequence: TGTGCCAGCAGCGCAGGGAACTATGGCTACACCTTC. Protein: CASSAGNYGYTF.

V and J are TRBV19 and TRBJ2-3, with 8 bases that match TRBD2. The germline CDR1 and CDR2 sequences are LNHDA and SQIVND (reference sequence). The J segment lost 2 bases and the V segment lost 2 bases, leaving 6 bases of the junction unmatched. The CDR3 is made up of 16 amino acids. CDR3 loop: CASSILTSGFTDTQYF. In DNA form, the CDR3 reads TGTGCCAGTAGTATACTAACTAGCGGCTTCACAGATACGCAGTATTTT.

This clone came up once. V gene TRBV20-1 combines with J gene TRBJ2-1; D may be TRBD2 (5 bases). V lost 3 bases to trimming and J lost 8 bases, with 11 bases between them. Germline CDR1 reads DFQATT; CDR2 reads SNEGSKA (reference sequence). The CDR3 extends over 12 amino acids. The CDR3 is CSASKVGDEQFF. The DNA of the CDR3 is TGCAGTGCTAGTAAGGTCGGGGATGAGCAGTTCTTC.

The chain couples TRBV9 to TRBJ2-1, with 8 bases that match TRBD2. The CDR3 has 15 amino acids. The J segment lost 7 bases and the V segment lost 0 bases, leaving 6 bases of the junction unmatched. Germline V gene sequence: CDR1 SGDLS, CDR2 YYNGEE. CDR3 in amino acids: CASSVGRGGLNEQFF. DNA of the CDR3: TGTGCCAGCAGCGTAGGACGGGGGGGCCTGAATGAGCAGTTCTTC.

The chain has TRBV5-4 and TRBJ2-5; a possible D gene is TRBD2 (6 bases). The germline V gene encodes CDR1 SGHNT and CDR2 YYREEE (reference sequence). The CDR3 consists of 14 residues. Deletions cut 4 bases from V and 2 bases from J, with 12 bases between. The CDR3 DNA follows: TGTGCCAGCAGCCCCGGACTAAATCAAGAGACCCAGTACTTC. It specifies CASSPGLNQETQYF. The full variable domain, its missing parts supplied by reference TRBV5-4 and TRBJ2-5, is ETGVTQSPTHLIKTRGQQVTLRCSSQSGHNTVSWYQQALGQGPQFIFQYYREEENGRGNFPPRFSGLQFPNYSSELNVNALELDDSALYLCASSPGLNQETQYFGPGTRLLVL.

The chain recombines TRBV6-6 with TRBJ2-7; TRBD1 is a possible D gene (5 bases). Germline CDR1 reads MNHNY; CDR2 reads SVGAGI (reference sequence). Between the trimmed V and J ends, which lost 6 bases and 6 bases, there was a span of 9 bases. The length of the CDR3 is 11 residues. Written as DNA, the CDR3 is TGTGCCAGCAGCTTCGACAGCGAGCAGTACTTC. It yields the protein CASSFDSEQYF.

This rearrangement joins TRBV28 to TRBJ1-6; tentatively, D is TRBD1 (6 bases). V lost 4 bases and J 7 bases, leaving 17 bases between the germline ends. From germline, CDR1 is MDHEN and CDR2 SYDVKM. The CDR3 totals 16 residues. CDR3: CASSSPEGVGNSPLHF. Written as DNA, the CDR3 is TGTGCCAGCAGTTCCCCCGAGGGGGTCGGCAATTCACCCCTCCACTTT. The entire variable domain, with the rest obtained from reference TRBV28 and TRBJ1-6, is as follows: DVKVTQSSRYLVKRTGEKVFLECVQDMDHENMFWYRQDPGLGLRLIYFSYDVKMKEKGDIPEGYSVSREKKERFSLILESASTNQTSMYLCASSSPEGVGNSPLHFGNGTRLTVT.